Below, one T cell receptor beta chain is given with its context. The antigen remains undetermined. Germline V gene data show CDR1 as SQVTM and CDR2 as ANQGSEA. CDR3 length equals 11 residues. V gave up 6 bases and J gave up 5 bases, with 11 bases separating them. The record originates from a study of identical twins. Study observations and caveats: Out-of-frame alpha sequences common to twins exhibited an excess of low generation probability. Conclusions came from cross-sectional statistical analysis, not from following the same donors.

TCRdb used MiXCR to reprocess the 5' RACE reads, holding one entry per CDR3 protein. The sample contains about 500,000 distinct CDR3 sequences, roughly an eighth of which appear only once. Another study also made use of these data, one on yellow fever vaccine responses in identical twins.

The receptor's source is a woman under 30 in good health. The sequencing input was CD4+ T cells sorted from blood. The chain carries TRBV29-1 and TRBJ2-7; D may be TRBD1 or TRBD2 (5 bases each). CDR3 in DNA: TGCAGCGTGGGGGACGTCAACGAGCAGTACTTC. As protein: CSVGDVNEQYF.